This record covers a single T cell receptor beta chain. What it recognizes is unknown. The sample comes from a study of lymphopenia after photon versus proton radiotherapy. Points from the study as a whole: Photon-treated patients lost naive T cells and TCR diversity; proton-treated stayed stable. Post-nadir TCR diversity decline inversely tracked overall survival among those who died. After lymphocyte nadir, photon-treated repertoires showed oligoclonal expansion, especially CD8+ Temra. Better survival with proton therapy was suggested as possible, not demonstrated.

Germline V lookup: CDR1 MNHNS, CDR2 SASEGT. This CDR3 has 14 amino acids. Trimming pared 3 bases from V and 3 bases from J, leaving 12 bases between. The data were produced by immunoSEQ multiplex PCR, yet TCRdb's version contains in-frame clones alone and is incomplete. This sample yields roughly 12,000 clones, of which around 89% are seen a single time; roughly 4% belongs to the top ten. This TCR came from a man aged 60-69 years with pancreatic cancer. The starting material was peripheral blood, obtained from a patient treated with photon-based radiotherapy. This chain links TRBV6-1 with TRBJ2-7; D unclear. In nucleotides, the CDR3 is TGTGCCAGCAGTGAGGGCTCCTCTCTCTACGAGCAGTACTTC. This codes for CASSEGSSLYEQYF.